The 10 T cell receptor beta chains below all came from one sample that was sequenced in a study of control samples from healthy donors and cancer patients (TCRdb year 2020). The library was made by the immunoSEQ multiplex PCR assay. TCRdb carries this immuneACCESS record with in-frame sequences only. Its versions omit some clonotypes, under half of them owing to an unresolved V gene in the studies checked, with the rest unexplained. Counted in this sample were roughly 45,000 clones; 70% to 90% of them appeared once. Approximately 3% of the sample rests with the top ten. Material for sequencing was PBMCs. The source of these receptors is a woman aged 45-60 years with lung cancer.

Notes on this clone: Within the sample, other DNA sequences also encode this same CDR3. The V and J genes are TRBV21-1 and TRBJ2-3; the D call of TRBD2 is as the table states it, not checked on the DNA. TRBV21-1 is assigned pseudogene status. The CDR3 is 23 residues long. This CDR3 is CASSKGGGGTGSLQENSTDTQYF. CDR3 nucleotide sequence: TGTGCCAGCAGCAAAGGTGGGGGGGGCACAGGGAGCCTCCAAGAGAATAGCACAGATACGCAGTATTTT.

The chain uses TRBV6-5 and TRBJ2-1; tentative D call: TRBD2 (6 bases). CDR3 length: 12 amino acids. CDR1 and CDR2 from the germline V gene are MNHEY and SVGAGI. Trimming pared 7 bases from V and 6 bases from J, leaving 10 bases between. This CDR3 reads CASNLAPNEQFF. DNA for the CDR3: TGTGCCAGCAACCTAGCGCCCAATGAGCAGTTCTTC.

The chain joins TRBV7-2 to TRBJ2-7, with D uncertain. CDR3 size: 13 residues. Trimming removed 2 bases from V and 2 bases from J, with 7 bases in between. CDR1 and CDR2 from the germline V gene are SGHTA and FQGNSA. The CDR3 bases are TGTGCCAGCAGCTTACCATCCACCTACGAGCAGTACTTC. Translating gives CASSLPSTYEQYF.

The V and J genes are TRBV14 and TRBJ1-1; D gene ambiguous. The V gene's germline CDR1 is SGHDN and CDR2 FVKESK. The CDR3 spans 16 residues. The V and J ends lost 0 bases and 0 bases respectively, with 11 bases between them. The chain's CDR3 is CASSQDRVLLNTEAFF. CDR3 bases: TGTGCCAGCAGCCAAGATCGAGTTCTCTTGAACACTGAAGCTTTCTTT. The entire variable domain, with the rest obtained from reference TRBV14 and TRBJ1-1, is as follows: EAGVTQFPSHSVIEKGQTVTLRCDPISGHDNLYWYRRVMGKEIKFLLHFVKESKQDESGMPNNRFLAERTGGTYSTLKVQPAELEDSGVYFCASSQDRVLLNTEAFFGQGTRLTVV.

This chain joins TRBV18 and TRBJ1-2; D possibly corresponds to TRBD1 (5 bases). From germline, CDR1 is KGHSH and CDR2 LQKENI. V lost 6 bases, J lost 3 bases, and 14 bases lay in between. The length of the CDR3 is 14 residues. The CDR3 coding sequence is TGTGCCAGCTCCCCCGGGGGGGGTTACTATGGCTACACCTTC. This gives the protein CASSPGGGYYGYTF.

The chain combines TRBV27 with TRBJ1-1; 7 bases are a match to TRBD1. The CDR3 has 15 amino acids. The junction had 6 bases not matched to a gene; V was cut back by 4 bases and J by 1 base. CDR1 and CDR2 (germline): MNHEY, SMNVEV (reference sequence). For the CDR3, the DNA is TGTGCCAGCAGTTGGTACAGGGGAGAGAACACTGAAGCTTTCTTT. It translates to CASSWYRGENTEAFF.

J is TRBJ1-1 and V is TRBV2; D remains ambiguous. Trimming took off 7 bases at V and 7 bases at J, with 13 bases between the two ends. CDR1 and CDR2 from the germline V gene are SNHLY and FYNNEI. This CDR3 is 12 amino acids long. CDR3 sequence reads: CASIGGEDEAFF. In nucleotides, the CDR3 is TGTGCCAGCATCGGCGGCGAGGATGAAGCTTTCTTT.

CDR3 DNA: TGTGCCAGCAGCTTACAACAGGGGGCCGCAGATACGCAGTATTTT. This encodes CASSLQQGAADTQYF. This sequence joins TRBV7-2 and TRBJ2-3; 9 positions match TRBD1. CDR3 length: 15 amino acids. Germline trimming cut 2 bases from V and 4 bases from J; bases unmatched to any gene: 4. The germline V gene encodes CDR1 SGHTA and CDR2 FQGNSA.

The chain joins TRBV25-1 to TRBJ1-2; TRBD1 matches at 7 bases. V was pared by 3 bases and J by 0 bases, with 4 bases of the junction left unmatched. The length of the CDR3 is 15 residues. Germline V gives CDR1 MGHDK, CDR2 SYGVNS. The CDR3 region is CASSEGTASNYGYTF. The CDR3 coding sequence is TGTGCCAGCAGTGAGGGGACAGCCTCTAACTATGGCTACACCTTC.

The gene calls are TRBV28 and TRBJ2-3, with 8 bases matching TRBD2. V was clipped by 6 bases and J by 1 base; unmatched bases: 9. The CDR3 loop spans 16 amino acids. Germline lookup yields CDR1 MDHEN and CDR2 SYDVKM. CDR3 in amino acids: CASSRNSGVGTDTQYF. The CDR3 region has the DNA TGTGCCAGCAGCAGAAATAGCGGGGTTGGCACAGATACGCAGTATTTT. The full variable domain, its missing parts supplied by reference TRBV28 and TRBJ2-3, is DVKVTQSSRYLVKRTGEKVFLECVQDMDHENMFWYRQDPGLGLRLIYFSYDVKMKEKGDIPEGYSVSREKKERFSLILESASTNQTSMYLCASSRNSGVGTDTQYFGPGTRLTVL.